A selection of T cell receptor beta chains follows, all from one sample in a study of T cell responses to AZD1222 COVID-19 vaccine. Sequencing was performed with immunoSEQ multiplex PCR; in TCRdb, only in-frame clones are kept and a portion is missing. This table holds some 100,000 clones, approximately 90% found once. The specimen comprised peripheral blood, sampled 28 days after the second AZD1222 dose. These receptors all come from an adult who received the AZD1222 COVID-19 vaccine. Both conserved end residues are part of each CDR3. The order of the fields is clone size, V gene, J gene, D gene, CDR3 protein, CDR3 DNA. The D gene is left open where the match is weak. Size is stated for part of the rows, as once, few or many counts, or as a class when the clone is expanded.

>.|TRBV15|TRBJ2-5|TRBD1
CATSRVKGQGKETQYF
TGTGCCACCAGCAGAGTTAAAGGACAGGGGAAAGAGACCCAGTACTTC
>once|TRBV6-5|TRBJ2-1|TRBD2
CASSYSSGIYYNEQFF
TGTGCCAGCAGTTACTCCAGCGGGATATATTACAATGAGCAGTTCTTC
>.|TRBV27|TRBJ2-7|.
CASSNFSWDYEQYF
TGTGCCAGCAGTAATTTTTCTTGGGACTACGAGCAGTACTTC
>.|TRBV2|TRBJ2-3|.
CASSTKDTQYF
TGTGCCAGCAGTACAAAGGATACGCAGTATTTT
>.|TRBV19|TRBJ2-7|TRBD1
CASSIVFRTGGSYEQYF
TGTGCCAGTAGTATAGTATTTCGGACAGGGGGCTCCTACGAGCAGTACTTC
>.|TRBV11-3|TRBJ2-7|TRBD2
CASSYLAGSNYEQYF
TGTGCCAGCAGCTACTTAGCGGGGAGTAACTACGAGCAGTACTTC
>.|TRBV28|TRBJ2-1|TRBD1
CASSLGQVLKNEQFF
TGTGCCAGCAGTTTAGGACAGGTCCTAAAGAATGAGCAGTTCTTC
>.|TRBV27|TRBJ2-7|TRBD2
CASRSSGVGKGPYEQYF
TGTGCCAGCAGATCTAGCGGGGTGGGGAAGGGGCCCTACGAGCAGTACTTC
>many|TRBV2|TRBJ2-1|.
CASSEGSDTNEQFF
TGTGCCAGCAGTGAAGGTTCTGATACTAATGAGCAGTTCTTC
>once|TRBV7-9|TRBJ2-1|.
CASTQTPPLGNEQFF
TGTGCCAGCACGCAGACTCCCCCTTTAGGGAATGAGCAGTTCTTC
>.|TRBV10-1|TRBJ2-7|.
CASSPGRGNSYEQYF
TGCGCCAGCAGTCCCGGGAGAGGAAACTCCTACGAGCAGTACTTC
>few|TRBV19|TRBJ1-3|.
CASSIGDWGSGNTIYF
TGTGCCAGTAGTATAGGCGACTGGGGGTCTGGAAACACCATATATTTT
>.|TRBV12-3/TRBV12-4|TRBJ2-1|.
CASTLGDEQFF
TGTGCCAGCACCCTCGGAGATGAGCAGTTCTTC
>.|TRBV4-2|TRBJ1-5|.
CASSQVDTAHQPQHF
TGTGCCAGCAGCCAAGTGGACACAGCGCATCAGCCCCAGCATTTT
>few|TRBV7-9|TRBJ2-7|.
CASSLRPTYEQYF
TGTGCCAGCAGCTTACGCCCGACCTACGAGCAGTACTTC
>.|TRBV6-6|TRBJ2-7|TRBD1
CASSVGQAYEQYF
TGTGCCAGCAGTGTGGGACAGGCCTACGAGCAGTACTTC
>.|TRBV5-6|TRBJ2-7|TRBD1
CASSFVDRGYEQYF
TGTGCCAGCAGCTTTGTGGACAGGGGATACGAGCAGTACTTC
>.|TRBV30|TRBJ2-7|TRBD2
CAWTSGSYEQYF
TGTGCCTGGACTAGCGGGAGCTACGAGCAGTACTTC
>.|TRBV6-6|TRBJ1-5|.
CASSFRTVQPQHF
TGTGCCAGCAGTTTCCGGACAGTGCAGCCCCAGCATTTT
>.|TRBV5-1|TRBJ1-1|TRBD1
CASSWGQANTEAFF
TGCGCCAGCAGCTGGGGACAGGCGAACACTGAAGCTTTCTTT
>.|TRBV10-1|TRBJ2-3|.
CASGGTFTDTQYF
TGCGCCAGCGGCGGGACTTTCACAGATACGCAGTATTTT
>.|TRBV6-5|TRBJ1-1|.
CASSQLSQGTEAFF
TGTGCCAGCAGTCAATTATCCCAGGGAACTGAAGCTTTCTTT
>.|TRBV7-2|TRBJ2-1|TRBD2
CASSSPGLAGGNEQFF
TGTGCCAGCAGCTCGCCGGGACTAGCGGGAGGGAATGAGCAGTTCTTC
>.|TRBV7-2|TRBJ2-7|TRBD2
CASSSQPGLAGDEQYF
TGTGCCAGCAGCTCACAACCGGGACTAGCGGGAGACGAGCAGTACTTC
>.|TRBV4-2|TRBJ1-6|.
CASSQDQNSPLHF
TGTGCCAGCAGCCAAGACCAGAACTCACCCCTCCACTTT
>.|TRBV7-3|TRBJ2-3|.
CASSLMGGTDTQYF
TGTGCCAGCAGCTTAATGGGGGGCACAGATACGCAGTATTTT
>.|TRBV28|TRBJ2-5|TRBD2
CASSHDSILAGDGLETQYF
TGTGCCAGCAGCCACGACTCCATACTAGCGGGAGATGGACTAGAGACCCAGTACTTC
>.|TRBV5-1|TRBJ1-1|.
CASSLYGGGRIAEAFF
TGCGCCAGCAGCTTGTATGGGGGAGGACGGATCGCTGAAGCTTTCTTT